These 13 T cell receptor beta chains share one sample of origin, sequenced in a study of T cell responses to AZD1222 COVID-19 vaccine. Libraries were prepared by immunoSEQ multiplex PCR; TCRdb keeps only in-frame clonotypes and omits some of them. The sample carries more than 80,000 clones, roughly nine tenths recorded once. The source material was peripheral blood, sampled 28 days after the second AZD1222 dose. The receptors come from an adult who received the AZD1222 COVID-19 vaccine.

For the CDR3, the DNA is TGTGCCAGCAGTTACTCGCAGGGGGAAGGCACTGAAGCTTTCTTT. Protein product: CASSYSQGEGTEAFF. The gene calls are TRBV6-6 and TRBJ1-1; 7 bases agree with TRBD1. With 0 bases clipped from V and 4 bases from J, the junction kept 5 bases outside the gene matches. The CDR3 runs to 15 residues. Germline-derived CDR1 and CDR2 are MNHNY and SVGAGI (reference sequence).

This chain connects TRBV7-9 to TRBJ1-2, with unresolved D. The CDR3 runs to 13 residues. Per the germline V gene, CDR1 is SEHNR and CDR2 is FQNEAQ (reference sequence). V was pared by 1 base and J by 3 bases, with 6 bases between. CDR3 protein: CASSLDTDYGYTF. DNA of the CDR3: TGTGCCAGCAGCTTAGACACAGACTATGGCTACACCTTC.

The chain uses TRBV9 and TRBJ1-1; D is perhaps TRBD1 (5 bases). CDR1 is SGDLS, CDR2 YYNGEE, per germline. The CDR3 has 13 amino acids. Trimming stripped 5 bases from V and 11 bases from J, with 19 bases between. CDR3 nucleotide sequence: TGTGCCAGCAGTTTTCGTACTGAGGGGCATGCTTTCTTT. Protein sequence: CASSFRTEGHAFF.

CDR3 DNA sequence: TGTGCCAGTAGTCCAAACATACGGACAGCGGGCTACACCTTC. Translation: CASSPNIRTAGYTF. The rearrangement joins TRBV19 to TRBJ1-2, with D maybe TRBD1 (6 bases). The V gene lost 5 bases and the J gene lost 8 bases, with 18 bases spanning the gap. This CDR3 spans 14 amino acids. The germline V gene encodes CDR1 LNHDA and CDR2 SQIVND (reference sequence).

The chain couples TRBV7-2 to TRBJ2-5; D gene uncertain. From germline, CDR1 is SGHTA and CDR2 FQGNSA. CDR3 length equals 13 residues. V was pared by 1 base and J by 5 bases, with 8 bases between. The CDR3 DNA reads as TGTGCCAGCAGCTTAGATCTAGGGGAGACCCAGTACTTC. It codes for CASSLDLGETQYF.

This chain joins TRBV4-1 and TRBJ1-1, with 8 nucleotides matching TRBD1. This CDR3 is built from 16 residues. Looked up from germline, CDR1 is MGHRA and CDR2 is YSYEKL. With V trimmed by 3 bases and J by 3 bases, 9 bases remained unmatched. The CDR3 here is CASSHYRGGRDTEAFF. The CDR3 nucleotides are TGCGCCAGCAGCCACTACAGGGGGGGTAGGGACACTGAAGCTTTCTTT.

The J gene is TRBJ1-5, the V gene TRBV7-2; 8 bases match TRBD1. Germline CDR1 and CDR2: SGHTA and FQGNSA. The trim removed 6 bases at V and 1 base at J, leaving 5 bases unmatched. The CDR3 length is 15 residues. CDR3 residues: CASRMTGASNQPQHF. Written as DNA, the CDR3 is TGTGCCAGCAGAATGACAGGGGCGAGCAATCAGCCCCAGCATTTT.

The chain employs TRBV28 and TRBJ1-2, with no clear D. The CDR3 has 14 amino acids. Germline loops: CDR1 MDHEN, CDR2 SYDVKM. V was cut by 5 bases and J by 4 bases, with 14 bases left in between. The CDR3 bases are TGTGCCAGCAGTCAAACAGCCTTTGGCTATGGCTACACCTTC. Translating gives CASSQTAFGYGYTF.

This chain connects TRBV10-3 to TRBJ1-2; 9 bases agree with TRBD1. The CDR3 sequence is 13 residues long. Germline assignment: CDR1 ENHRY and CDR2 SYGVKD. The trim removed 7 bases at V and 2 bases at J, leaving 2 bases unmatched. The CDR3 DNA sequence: TGTGCCATCACGGGGACAGGGAACTATGGCTACACCTTC. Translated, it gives CAITGTGNYGYTF.

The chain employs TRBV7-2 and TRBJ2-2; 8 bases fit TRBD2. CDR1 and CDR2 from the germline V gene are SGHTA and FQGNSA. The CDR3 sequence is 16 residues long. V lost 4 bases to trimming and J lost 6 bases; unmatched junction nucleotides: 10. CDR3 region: CASSYPPGGPSGELFF. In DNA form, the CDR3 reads TGTGCCAGCAGCTACCCACCGGGGGGGCCTTCCGGGGAGCTGTTTTTT.

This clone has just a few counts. This CDR3 reads CASSLTLGAHYGYTF. In DNA form, the CDR3 reads TGTGCCAGCAGCTTAACGTTGGGGGCACACTATGGCTACACCTTC. The chain links TRBV7-2 to TRBJ1-2, with a weak D call TRBD1 (6 bases). The germline CDR1 and CDR2 sequences are SGHTA and FQGNSA. The ends were cut back, 2 bases at V and 3 bases at J, with 13 bases in the middle. The CDR3 extends over 15 amino acids.

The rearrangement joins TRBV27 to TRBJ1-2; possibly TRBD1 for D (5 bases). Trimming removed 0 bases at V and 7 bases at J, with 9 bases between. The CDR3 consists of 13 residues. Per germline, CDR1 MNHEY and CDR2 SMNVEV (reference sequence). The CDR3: CASSLSGAGGYTF. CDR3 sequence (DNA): TGTGCCAGCAGTTTATCCGGGGCGGGTGGCTACACCTTC.

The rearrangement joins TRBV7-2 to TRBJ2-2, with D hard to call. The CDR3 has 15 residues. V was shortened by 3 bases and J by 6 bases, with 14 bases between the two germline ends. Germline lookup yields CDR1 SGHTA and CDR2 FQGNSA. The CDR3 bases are TGTGCCAGCAGCTTCGGACGGAATTCCGCCGGGGAGCTGTTTTTT. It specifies CASSFGRNSAGELFF.